This T cell receptor (beta chain) was documented in a study of beta chain features in type 1 diabetes. J lost 7 bases, V lost 0 bases, and 4 bases had no gene match. Germline V CDR1 and CDR2: SGHNT, YYREEE (reference sequence). The CDR3 has 14 amino acids. Study-wide results and limits: For Type 1 diabetes patients, all four CD4+ subsets carried TCRB CDR3s that were moderately but significantly shorter. Using cDNA template may skew counts toward highly expressing activated cells.

Researchers reported sorting CD4+ naive, central memory, regulatory and stem cell-like memory cells via CD45RO/CCR7/CD25/CD127/CD95/CD27. Turning to this clone: Its antigen is unknown.

Investigators reverse transcribed all isolated RNA, so they sequenced expressed TCRB transcripts. Produced via immunoSEQ multiplex PCR; TCRdb's table is partial and in-frame only. The data contain a few hundred thousand clones, 9.6% of them singletons. Sequenced input: naive CD4+ T cells from blood. The V call is TRBV5-4, the J call TRBJ1-2; 9 bases map to TRBD1. The TCR was taken from a woman aged 18-30 years in good health. This CDR3 reads CASSLDRGRGGYTF. The CDR3 DNA follows: TGTGCCAGCAGCTTGGACAGGGGGCGCGGTGGCTACACCTTC. The whole variable domain, filled in from reference TRBV5-4 and TRBJ1-2, reads ETGVTQSPTHLIKTRGQQVTLRCSSQSGHNTVSWYQQALGQGPQFIFQYYREEENGRGNFPPRFSGLQFPNYSSELNVNALELDDSALYLCASSLDRGRGGYTFGSGTRLTVV.